This T cell receptor (beta chain) was recorded in a study of blood T cell repertoires in COVID-19. Study-wide context: Acute and convalescent COVID-19 specimens originated in the United States, Italy and Spain.

Sequenced by immunoSEQ multiplex PCR; TCRdb stores in-frame clones only, minus some. Here the sample spans more than 90,000 clones, roughly 88% being singletons. This clone has just one count. Trimming at V came to 0 bases and at J to 3 bases, leaving 0 bases not matched to a gene. The CDR3 extends over 15 amino acids. Germline-derived CDR1 and CDR2 are SGDLS and YYNGEE. The sequencing sample was made of peripheral blood. The chain links TRBV9 to TRBJ2-1; TRBD2 aligns across 10 bases. This TCR was recovered from a human donor in a cohort sampled during active COVID-19. CDR3 sequence (DNA): TGTGCCAGCAGCGTAGGGACTAGCGGCTACAATGAGCAGTTCTTC. This gives the protein CASSVGTSGYNEQFF.